Given below is one TCR beta chain in context. It has no known antigen specificity. No quality values exist for individual bases; no much larger clone is one base distant. The protocol used for the library was the immunoSEQ multiplex PCR assay. TCRdb's version of the immuneACCESS table is confined to in-frame rearrangements and falls short of the full clone set. An unresolved V gene accounts for under half of the shortfall where checked; the remainder is of unknown origin. In all, the sample holds 35,000 or so clones, and around 92% of those were seen once. The ten largest clones represent 0.4% to 0.5% of the sample. This record comes from a study of T cell changes during pregnancy in multiple sclerosis (dated by TCRdb to between 2018 and 2021). Regarding the complete study: The study looked at changes in the T cell repertoire across pregnancy in women with multiple sclerosis.

V trim: 7 bases; J trim: 7 bases; unmatched bases: 12. The CDR3 runs 15 residues from the cysteine to the phenylalanine. The CDR3 DNA has 45 bases and is translated from base 1. This chain is built from TRBV6-7 and TRBJ2-1; 8 of the junction bases match TRBD1. TRBV6-7 is marked as an open reading frame, function uncertain. This specimen consisted of CD4+ T cells from peripheral blood mononuclear cells, obtained after pregnancy. The TCR sequence derives from a female donor with multiple sclerosis, enrolled in a pregnancy study. The CDR3 reads as follows: CASTNYRGERNEQFF. The nucleotides read TGTGCCAGCACCAATTACAGGGGGGAGAGGAATGAGCAGTTCTTC.